Each of the 15 T cell receptor beta chains below was sequenced from the same sample in a study of CD8 T cells in Susac syndrome. An input of roughly 0.45 to 1 ug of RNA was subjected to reverse transcription using random hexamers. TCRdb used MiXCR to reprocess the immunoSEQ multiplex PCR reads, holding one entry per CDR3 protein. The sample holds fewer than 90,000 distinct CDR3 sequences, approximately 93% seen once. Sequences were obtained from CD8+ T cells from PBMCs. The receptors come from a human donor with Susac syndrome.

The rearrangement joins TRBV19 to TRBJ2-1; 10 bases fit TRBD2. Germline V CDR1 and CDR2: LNHDA, SQIVND (reference sequence). The V segment lost 5 bases and the J segment 8 bases; nucleotides outside the gene matches: 12. The CDR3 has 16 amino acids. The CDR3 region is CASSPLSGGALDEQFF. CDR3 bases: TGTGCCAGTAGTCCCCTGAGCGGGGGGGCCCTCGATGAGCAGTTCTTC.

V and J are TRBV20-1 and TRBJ2-4, with D perhaps TRBD1 or TRBD2 (5 bases each). With 0 bases removed from V and 0 bases from J, the gap between germline ends came to 18 bases. CDR3 size: 18 residues. Germline V gives CDR1 DFQATT, CDR2 SNEGSKA (reference sequence). CDR3 sequence reads: CSARDRDEDYLAKNIQYF. The CDR3 DNA is TGCAGTGCTAGAGACAGGGACGAAGACTACCTAGCCAAAAACATTCAGTACTTC.

The V gene is TRBV19, the J gene TRBJ1-4; D uncertain. With 6 bases removed from V and 7 bases from J, the gap between germline ends came to 12 bases. Germline values: CDR1 LNHDA, CDR2 SQIVND (reference sequence). The CDR3 consists of 13 residues. CDR3 protein: CASSSMKTEKLFF. In DNA, the CDR3 is TGTGCCAGTAGCTCCATGAAAACTGAAAAACTGTTTTTT.

The V gene is TRBV4-1, the J gene TRBJ1-1; TRBD1 might be the D (5 bases). CDR1 is MGHRA, CDR2 YSYEKL, per germline. This CDR3 is built from 14 residues. V was trimmed by 2 bases and J by 3 bases, leaving 10 bases between them. The CDR3 bases are TGCGCCAGCAGCCAAAGAGACAGCTACACTGAAGCTTTCTTT. Amino acid sequence: CASSQRDSYTEAFF.

The V and J genes are TRBV20-1 and TRBJ1-2; no definite D call. Germline V CDR1 and CDR2: DFQATT, SNEGSKA (reference sequence). Trimming left V 0 bases short and J 5 bases short, with 16 bases between. This CDR3 contains 15 residues. CDR3 DNA sequence: TGCAGTGCTAGAGATTTCAGGAATGAAGCGTATGGCTACACCTTC. Translated: CSARDFRNEAYGYTF.

In its sample, this clonotype was seen once. This sequence joins TRBV3-1 and TRBJ1-5; the D is unclear. V was clipped by 0 bases and J by 0 bases, with 12 bases between them. The CDR3 consists of 17 residues. Germline-derived CDR1 and CDR2 are LGHDT and YNNKEL (reference sequence). CDR3 loop: CASSQDHPEISNQPQHF. CDR3 nucleotides: TGTGCCAGCAGCCAAGATCACCCGGAGATTAGCAATCAGCCCCAGCATTTT.

The V call is TRBV9, the J call TRBJ2-2; 12 bases agree with TRBD2. Looked up from germline, CDR1 is SGDLS and CDR2 is YYNGEE. J lost 6 bases, V lost 4 bases, and 10 bases had no gene match. The CDR3 runs to 17 residues. CDR3 region: CASSFGLAGYFPGELFF. CDR3 sequence (DNA): TGTGCCAGCAGCTTCGGACTAGCGGGATATTTTCCCGGGGAGCTGTTTTTT.

This clonotype has just one count. The rearrangement links TRBV27 to TRBJ2-3; 11 bases are a match to TRBD2. CDR3 length equals 15 residues. CDR1 MNHEY and CDR2 SMNVEV come from the germline V gene (reference sequence). Trimming took 5 bases from V and 5 from J; bases not matched to a gene: 6. The CDR3 DNA sequence: TGTGCCAGCAGTCTACTAGCGGGGGTGGTAGATACGCAGTATTTT. Protein sequence: CASSLLAGVVDTQYF.

The V gene is TRBV19, the J gene TRBJ1-4, with D tentatively TRBD1 (5 bases). Looked up from germline, CDR1 is LNHDA and CDR2 is SQIVND (reference sequence). The CDR3 runs to 13 residues. V lost 5 bases and J 6 bases, leaving 10 bases between the germline ends. The CDR3: CASSGRGHEKLFF. The CDR3 DNA sequence: TGTGCCAGTAGTGGACGGGGCCATGAAAAACTGTTTTTT.

This chain connects TRBV29-1 to TRBJ2-1; 7 bases fit TRBD2. The CDR3 extends over 16 amino acids. J gave up 0 bases and V 1 base, and 6 bases lay outside the gene matches. Germline CDR1 SQVTM, CDR2 ANQGSEA. CDR3 residues: CSVEGAAGSSYNEQFF. The CDR3 DNA follows: TGCAGCGTTGAAGGCGCAGCGGGAAGCTCCTACAATGAGCAGTTCTTC.

V usage is TRBV20-1 and J usage is TRBJ2-1, with TRBD2 matching 11 bases. Unmatched junction bases numbered 7, after V lost 1 base and J lost 2 bases. The CDR3 is 17 amino acids. Germline V gene data show CDR1 as DFQATT and CDR2 as SNEGSKA (reference sequence). In DNA form, the CDR3 reads TGCAGTGCTAGAGTCCAAACTAGCGGGGGTACCTACAATGAGCAGTTCTTC. It translates to CSARVQTSGGTYNEQFF.

The chain recombines TRBV27 with TRBJ1-1; D gene unclear. Germline lookup yields CDR1 MNHEY and CDR2 SMNVEV (reference sequence). Between the trimmed V and J ends, which lost 7 bases and 0 bases, there was a span of 18 bases. This CDR3 is 16 amino acids long. The CDR3 nucleotides are TGTGCCAGCAATCCCTCGGGAGGGCTCTTGAACACTGAAGCTTTCTTT. Encoded protein: CASNPSGGLLNTEAFF.

The chain combines TRBV7-9 with TRBJ2-2; no reliable D call. With 3 bases removed from V and 6 bases from J, the gap between germline ends came to 5 bases. There are 12 residues in the CDR3. Germline-derived CDR1 and CDR2 are SEHNR and FQNEAQ (reference sequence). The CDR3 bases are TGTGCCAGCAGCTTGAGGCCCGGGGAGCTGTTTTTT. It yields the protein CASSLRPGELFF.

The rearrangement links TRBV5-1 to TRBJ2-2; possibly TRBD2 for D (5 bases). Germline V gene sequence: CDR1 SGHRS, CDR2 YFSETQ. The V gene lost 0 bases and the J gene lost 5 bases, with 11 bases spanning the gap. The CDR3 is 15 residues long. The CDR3 here is CASSLDGIITGELFF. The CDR3 region has the DNA TGCGCCAGCAGCTTGGACGGGATAATAACCGGGGAGCTGTTTTTT.

The chain employs TRBV6-1 and TRBJ2-1; tentative D call: TRBD1 (7 bases). CDR3 length: 15 amino acids. Germline V gene lookup returns CDR1 MNHNS and CDR2 SASEGT. The V end lost 5 bases, the J end lost 4 bases, and 15 bases lay between the germline ends. This CDR3 is CASSQGAGGYNEQFF. The CDR3 bases are TGTGCCAGCAGTCAAGGGGCAGGGGGGTACAATGAGCAGTTCTTC.